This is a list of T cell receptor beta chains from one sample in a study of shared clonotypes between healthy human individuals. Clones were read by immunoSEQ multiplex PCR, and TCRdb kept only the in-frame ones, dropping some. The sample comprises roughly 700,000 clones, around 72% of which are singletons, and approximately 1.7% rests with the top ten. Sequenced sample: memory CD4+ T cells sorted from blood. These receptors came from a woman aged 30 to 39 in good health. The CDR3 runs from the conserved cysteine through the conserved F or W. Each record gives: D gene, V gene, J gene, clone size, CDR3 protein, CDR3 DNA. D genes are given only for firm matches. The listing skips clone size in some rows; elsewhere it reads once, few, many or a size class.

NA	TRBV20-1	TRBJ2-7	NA	CSASDSYEQYF	TGCAGTGCTAGTGACAGCTACGAGCAGTACTTC
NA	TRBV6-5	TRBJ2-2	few	CASSSFAGELFF	TGTGCCAGCAGTTCGTTTGCCGGGGAGCTGTTTTTT
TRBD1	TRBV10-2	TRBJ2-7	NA	CASSLGQGAYEQYF	TGCGCCAGCAGTCTGGGACAGGGGGCCTACGAGCAGTACTTC
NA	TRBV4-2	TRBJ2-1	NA	CASSQDDREQFF	TGTGCCAGCAGCCAAGATGACCGGGAGCAGTTCTTC
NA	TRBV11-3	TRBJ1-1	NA	CASSLEAGTEAFF	TGTGCCAGCAGCTTAGAGGCAGGCACTGAAGCTTTCTTT
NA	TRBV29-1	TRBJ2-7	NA	CSVRAGTTWEYF	TGCAGCGTCCGTGCGGGAACTACCTGGGAGTACTTC
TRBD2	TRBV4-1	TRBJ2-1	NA	CASSLRPGLAGNEQFF	TGCGCCAGCAGCCTTCGCCCGGGACTAGCTGGGAATGAGCAGTTCTTC
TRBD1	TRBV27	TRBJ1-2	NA	CASKRSGQGTYGYTF	TGTGCCAGCAAAAGATCGGGACAGGGTACCTATGGCTACACCTTC
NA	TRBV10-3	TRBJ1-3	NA	CATRGGSGNTIYF	TGTGCCACCAGAGGAGGCTCTGGAAACACCATATATTTT
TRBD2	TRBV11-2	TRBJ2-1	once	CASSLSSVLAGGLRYEQFF	TGTGCCAGCAGCTTGTCTTCCGTACTAGCGGGAGGGCTTCGATATGAGCAGTTCTTC
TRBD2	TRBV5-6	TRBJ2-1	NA	CASRTGLAGGSEQFF	TGTGCCAGCAGAACGGGACTAGCGGGAGGCAGTGAGCAGTTCTTC
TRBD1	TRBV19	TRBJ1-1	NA	CASTPGQWAEAFF	TGTGCCAGTACCCCGGGACAGTGGGCTGAAGCTTTCTTT
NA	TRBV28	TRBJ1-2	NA	CASSFSEVAQEGYTF	TGTGCCAGCAGTTTCTCCGAGGTGGCCCAAGAAGGCTACACCTTC
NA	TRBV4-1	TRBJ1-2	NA	CASSQHLGSYTF	TGCGCCAGCAGCCAACACCTGGGAAGCTACACCTTC
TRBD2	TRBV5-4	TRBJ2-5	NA	CASSLRTSGSQETQYF	TGTGCCAGCAGCCTACGGACTAGCGGGAGCCAAGAGACCCAGTACTTC
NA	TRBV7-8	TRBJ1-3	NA	CASSFVGNTIYF	TGTGCCAGCAGCTTCGTGGGAAACACCATATATTTT
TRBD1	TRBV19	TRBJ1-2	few	CATKKQGWEYGYTF	TGTGCCACCAAAAAACAGGGGTGGGAGTATGGCTACACCTTC
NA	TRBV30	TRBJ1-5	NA	CAWTSPLGNQPQHF	TGTGCCTGGACTAGTCCCCTGGGGAATCAGCCCCAGCATTTT
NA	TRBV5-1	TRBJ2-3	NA	CASSLSLQSTDTQYF	TGCGCCAGCAGCTTGAGCTTACAGAGCACAGATACGCAGTATTTT
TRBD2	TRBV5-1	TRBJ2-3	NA	CASSHPTSGRRDTQYF	TGCGCCAGCAGCCACCCGACTAGCGGGAGGCGAGATACGCAGTATTTT
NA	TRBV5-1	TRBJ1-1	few	CASSLGFGSFGTEAFF	TGCGCCAGCAGCTTAGGGTTCGGTAGTTTTGGGACTGAAGCTTTCTTT
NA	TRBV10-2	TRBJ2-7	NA	CASSSHSYEQYF	TGCGCCAGCAGTAGCCACTCCTACGAGCAGTACTTC
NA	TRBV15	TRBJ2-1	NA	CATSRDLGYNEQFF	TGTGCCACCAGCAGAGATCTAGGCTACAATGAGCAGTTCTTC
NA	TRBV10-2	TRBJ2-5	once	CASSGQSSQETQYF	TGCGCCAGCAGTGGACAGTCCTCCCAAGAGACCCAGTACTTC
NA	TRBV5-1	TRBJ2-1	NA	CASTPPGPEQFF	TGCGCCAGCACCCCTCCGGGCCCGGAACAGTTCTTC
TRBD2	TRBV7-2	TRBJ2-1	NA	CASSPPGLAGGGNEQFF	TGTGCCAGCAGCCCGCCCGGACTAGCGGGAGGTGGCAATGAGCAGTTCTTC
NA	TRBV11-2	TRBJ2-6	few	CASSLDSSGANVLTF	TGTGCCAGCAGCCTCGACAGCTCTGGGGCCAACGTCCTGACTTTC
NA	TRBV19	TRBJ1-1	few	CASSIGGITTEAFF	TGTGCCAGTAGTATCGGGGGTATAACGACTGAAGCTTTCTTT
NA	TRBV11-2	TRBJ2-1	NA	CASARGLGSNEQFF	TGTGCCAGCGCCCGGGGGTTAGGGAGCAATGAGCAGTTCTTC
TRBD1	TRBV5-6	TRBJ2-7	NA	CASSALDREVNEQYF	TGTGCCAGCAGCGCACTGGACAGGGAAGTAAACGAGCAGTACTTC
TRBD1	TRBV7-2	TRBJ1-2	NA	CASSLVGTGINYGYTF	TGTGCCAGCAGCTTAGTGGGGACAGGGATTAACTATGGCTACACCTTC
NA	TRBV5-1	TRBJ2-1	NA	CASSQGGSYNEQFF	TGCGCCAGCAGTCAGGGGGGCTCCTACAATGAGCAGTTCTTC
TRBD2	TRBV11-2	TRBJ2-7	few	CASSLRDKREGHNEQYF	TGTGCCAGCAGCTTAAGGGATAAGCGGGAGGGACACAACGAGCAGTACTTC
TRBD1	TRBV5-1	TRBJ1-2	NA	CASSRGQGVGYGYTF	TGCGCCAGCAGCCGGGGACAGGGCGTCGGGTATGGCTACACCTTC
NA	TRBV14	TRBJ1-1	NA	CASSQEGRGLNTEAFF	TGTGCCAGCAGCCAAGAGGGGCGGGGGCTTAACACTGAAGCTTTCTTT
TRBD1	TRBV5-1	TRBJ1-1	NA	CASSPYIVDRTMNTEAFF	TGCGCCAGCAGCCCGTATATCGTGGACAGGACCATGAACACTGAAGCTTTCTTT
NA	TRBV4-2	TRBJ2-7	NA	CASSRRSDSGNSYEQYF	TGTGCCAGCAGCCGCCGGTCGGATAGCGGCAATTCCTACGAGCAGTACTTC
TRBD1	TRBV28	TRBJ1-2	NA	CASSLGVTGVDGYTF	TGTGCCAGCAGCCTCGGTGTGACAGGGGTCGATGGCTACACCTTC
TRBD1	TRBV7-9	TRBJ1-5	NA	CASSFQGGNQPQHF	TGTGCCAGCAGCTTTCAGGGGGGCAATCAGCCCCAGCATTTT
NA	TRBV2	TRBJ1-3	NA	CASRSQGYSGNTIYF	TGTGCCAGCAGGAGCCAGGGTTACTCTGGAAACACCATATATTTT
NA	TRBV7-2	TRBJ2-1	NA	CASSLNRDGEQFF	TGTGCCAGCAGCTTAAACAGGGATGGTGAGCAGTTCTTC
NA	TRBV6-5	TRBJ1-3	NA	CASSMDGFSGNTIYF	TGTGCCAGCAGTATGGACGGCTTCTCTGGAAACACCATATATTTT
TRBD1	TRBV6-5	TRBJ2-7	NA	CASSHPGTGTYEQYF	TGTGCCAGCAGTCACCCCGGGACAGGGACCTACGAGCAGTACTTC
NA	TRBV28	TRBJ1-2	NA	CASSGHANYGYTF	TGTGCCAGCAGTGGACACGCTAACTATGGCTACACCTTC
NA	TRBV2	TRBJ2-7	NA	CASDWRGEQYF	TGTGCCAGCGACTGGAGGGGCGAGCAGTACTTC
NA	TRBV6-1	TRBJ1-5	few	CASSEWPQHF	TGTGCCAGCAGTGAATGGCCCCAGCATTTT
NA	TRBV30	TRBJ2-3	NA	CAWRTTRTDTQYF	TGTGCCTGGAGAACAACCCGCACAGATACGCAGTATTTT
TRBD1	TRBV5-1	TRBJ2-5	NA	CASSFGQGARETQYF	TGCGCCAGCAGCTTCGGACAGGGGGCGAGAGAGACCCAGTACTTC
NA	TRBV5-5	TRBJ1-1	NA	CASSGYWSTEAFF	TGTGCCAGCAGCGGATACTGGAGCACTGAAGCTTTCTTT
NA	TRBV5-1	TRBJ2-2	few	CASSLFRTTNTGELFF	TGCGCCAGCAGCTTGTTTCGGACTACTAACACCGGGGAGCTGTTTTTT